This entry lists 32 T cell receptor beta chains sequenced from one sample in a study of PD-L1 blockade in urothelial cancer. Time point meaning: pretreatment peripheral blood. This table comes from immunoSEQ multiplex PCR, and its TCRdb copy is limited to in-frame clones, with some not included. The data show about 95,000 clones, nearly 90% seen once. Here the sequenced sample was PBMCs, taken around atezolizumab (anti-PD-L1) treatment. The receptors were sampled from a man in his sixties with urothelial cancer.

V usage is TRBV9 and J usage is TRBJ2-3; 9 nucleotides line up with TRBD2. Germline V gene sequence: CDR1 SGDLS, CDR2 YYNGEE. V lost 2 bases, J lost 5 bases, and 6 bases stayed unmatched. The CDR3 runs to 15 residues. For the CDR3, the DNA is TGTGCCAGCAGCGTTAGCGGGGGCAGTCAAGATACGCAGTATTTT. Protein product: CASSVSGGSQDTQYF.

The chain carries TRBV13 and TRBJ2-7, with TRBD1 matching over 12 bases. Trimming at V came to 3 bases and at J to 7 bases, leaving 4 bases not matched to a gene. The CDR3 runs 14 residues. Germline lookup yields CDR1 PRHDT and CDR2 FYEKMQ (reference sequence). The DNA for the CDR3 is TGTGCCAGCAGCTTGGGACAGGGGGCTGATGAGCAGTACTTC. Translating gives CASSLGQGADEQYF.

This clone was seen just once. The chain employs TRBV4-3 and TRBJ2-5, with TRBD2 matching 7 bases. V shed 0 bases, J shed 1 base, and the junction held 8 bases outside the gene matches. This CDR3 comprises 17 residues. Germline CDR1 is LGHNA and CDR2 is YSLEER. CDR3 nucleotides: TGCGCCAGCAGCCAAGATCCTGTGGGAGGGTCCCAAGAGACCCAGTACTTC. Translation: CASSQDPVGGSQETQYF.

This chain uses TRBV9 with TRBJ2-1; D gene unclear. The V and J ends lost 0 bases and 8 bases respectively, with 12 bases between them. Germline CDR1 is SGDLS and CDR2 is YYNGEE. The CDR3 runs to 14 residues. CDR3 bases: TGTGCCAGCAGCGTAGTTGGTAGCATGGATGAGCAGTTCTTC. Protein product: CASSVVGSMDEQFF.

Here the CDR3 reads CASRQQGGYEQYF. CDR3 in DNA: TGTGCCAGCAGGCAACAGGGTGGCTACGAGCAGTACTTC. V is TRBV6-6 and J is TRBJ2-7, with D perhaps TRBD1 (6 bases). V shed 6 bases and J shed 3 bases, with 12 bases lying between them. The germline V gene has CDR1 MNHNY and CDR2 SVGAGI (reference sequence). The CDR3 is 13 residues long.

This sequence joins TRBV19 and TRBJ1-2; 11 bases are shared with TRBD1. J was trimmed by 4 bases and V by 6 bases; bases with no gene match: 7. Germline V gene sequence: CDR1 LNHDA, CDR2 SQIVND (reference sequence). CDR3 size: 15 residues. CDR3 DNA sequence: TGTGCCAGTAGAGCCCCGGGACAGGGGGGCTATGGCTACACCTTC. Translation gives CASRAPGQGGYGYTF.

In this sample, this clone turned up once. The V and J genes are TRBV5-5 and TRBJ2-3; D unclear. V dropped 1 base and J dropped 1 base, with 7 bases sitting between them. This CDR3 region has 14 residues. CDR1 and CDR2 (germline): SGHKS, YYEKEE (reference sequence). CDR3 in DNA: TGTGCCAGCAGCTTGTCCAGCGGCACAGATACGCAGTATTTT. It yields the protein CASSLSSGTDTQYF. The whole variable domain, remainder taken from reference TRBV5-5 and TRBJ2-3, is DAGVTQSPTHLIKTRGQQVTLRCSPISGHKSVSWYQQVLGQGPQFIFQYYEKEERGRGNFPDRFSARQFPNYSSELNVNALLLGDSALYLCASSLSSGTDTQYFGPGTRLTVL.

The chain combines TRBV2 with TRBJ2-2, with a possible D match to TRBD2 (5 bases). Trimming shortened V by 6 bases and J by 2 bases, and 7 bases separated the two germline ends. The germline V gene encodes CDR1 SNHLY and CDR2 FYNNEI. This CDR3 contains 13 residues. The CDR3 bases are TGTGCCAGCAGCCCGGGAAACACCGGGGAGCTGTTTTTT. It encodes CASSPGNTGELFF.

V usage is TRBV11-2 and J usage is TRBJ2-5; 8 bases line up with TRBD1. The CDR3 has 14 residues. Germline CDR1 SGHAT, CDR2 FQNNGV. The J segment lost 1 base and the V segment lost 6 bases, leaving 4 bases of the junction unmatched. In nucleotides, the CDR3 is TGTGCCAGCAGGGATGACAGGGGCCAAGAGACCCAGTACTTC. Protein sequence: CASRDDRGQETQYF.

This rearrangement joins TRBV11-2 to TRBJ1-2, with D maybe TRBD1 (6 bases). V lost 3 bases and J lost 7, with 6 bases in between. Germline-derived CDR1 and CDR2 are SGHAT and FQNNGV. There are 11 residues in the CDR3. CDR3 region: CASSFRGGYTF. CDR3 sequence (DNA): TGTGCCAGCAGCTTCAGGGGTGGCTACACCTTC.

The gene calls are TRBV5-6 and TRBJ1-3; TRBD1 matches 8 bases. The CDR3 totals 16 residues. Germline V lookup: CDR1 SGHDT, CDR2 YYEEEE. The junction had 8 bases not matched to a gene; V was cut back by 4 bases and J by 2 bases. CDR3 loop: CASSATGQGTGNTIYF. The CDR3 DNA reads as TGTGCCAGCAGCGCTACTGGACAGGGAACTGGAAACACCATATATTTT.

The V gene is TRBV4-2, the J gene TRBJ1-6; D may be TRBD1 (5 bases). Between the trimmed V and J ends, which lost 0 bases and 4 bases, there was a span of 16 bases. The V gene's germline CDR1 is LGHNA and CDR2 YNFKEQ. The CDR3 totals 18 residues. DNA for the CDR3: TGTGCCAGCAGCCAAGAATCGCCGGGACTCGTGTATAATTCACCCCTCCACTTT. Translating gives CASSQESPGLVYNSPLHF.

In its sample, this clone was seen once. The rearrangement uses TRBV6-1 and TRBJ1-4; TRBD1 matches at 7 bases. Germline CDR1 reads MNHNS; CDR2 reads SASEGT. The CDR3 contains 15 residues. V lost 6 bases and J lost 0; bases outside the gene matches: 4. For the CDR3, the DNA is TGTGCCAGCAGAAGCACAGGGGCAACTAATGAAAAACTGTTTTTT. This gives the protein CASRSTGATNEKLFF.

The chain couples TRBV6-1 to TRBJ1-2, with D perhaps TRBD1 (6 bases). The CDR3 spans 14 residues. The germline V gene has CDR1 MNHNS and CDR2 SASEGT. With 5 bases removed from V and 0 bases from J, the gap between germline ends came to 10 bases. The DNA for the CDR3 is TGTGCCAGCAGTCCACAGGGTCCTAACTATGGCTACACCTTC. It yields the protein CASSPQGPNYGYTF.

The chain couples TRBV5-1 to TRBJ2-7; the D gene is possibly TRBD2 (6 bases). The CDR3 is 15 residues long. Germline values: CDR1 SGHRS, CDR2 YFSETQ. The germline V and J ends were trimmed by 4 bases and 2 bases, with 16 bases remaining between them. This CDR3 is CASSGLAEYPYEQYF. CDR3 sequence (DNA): TGCGCCAGCAGCGGTTTAGCGGAGTACCCCTACGAGCAGTACTTC.

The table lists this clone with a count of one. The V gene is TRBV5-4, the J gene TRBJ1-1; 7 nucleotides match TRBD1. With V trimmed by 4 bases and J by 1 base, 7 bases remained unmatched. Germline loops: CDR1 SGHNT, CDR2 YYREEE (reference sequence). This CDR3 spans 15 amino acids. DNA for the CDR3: TGTGCCAGCAGCCGAGGGACAGCCGAGAACACTGAAGCTTTCTTT. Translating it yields CASSRGTAENTEAFF.

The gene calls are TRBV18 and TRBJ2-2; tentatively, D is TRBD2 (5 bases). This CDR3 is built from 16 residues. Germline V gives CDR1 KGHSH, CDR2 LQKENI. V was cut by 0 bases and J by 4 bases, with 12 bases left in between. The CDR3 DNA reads TGTGCCAGCTCACCACCGGAGGCCAGCGCCACCGGGGAGCTGTTTTTT. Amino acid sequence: CASSPPEASATGELFF.

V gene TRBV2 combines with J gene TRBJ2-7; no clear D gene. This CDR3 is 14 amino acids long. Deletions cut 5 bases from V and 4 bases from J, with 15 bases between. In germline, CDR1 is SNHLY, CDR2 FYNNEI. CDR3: CASSRDADIYEQYF. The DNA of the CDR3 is TGTGCCAGCAGTCGCGATGCAGACATTTACGAGCAGTACTTC.

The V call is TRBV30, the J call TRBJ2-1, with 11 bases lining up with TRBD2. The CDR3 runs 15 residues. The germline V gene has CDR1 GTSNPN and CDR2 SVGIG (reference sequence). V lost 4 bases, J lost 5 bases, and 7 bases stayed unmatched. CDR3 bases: TGTGCCTGGAATCAGGGGACTAGCGGAAACAATGAGCAGTTCTTC. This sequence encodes CAWNQGTSGNNEQFF. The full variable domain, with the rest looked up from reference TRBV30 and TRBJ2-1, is SQTIHQWPATLVQPVGSPLSLECTVEGTSNPNLYWYRQAAGRGLQLLFYSVGIGQISSEVPQNLSASRPQDRQFILSSKKLLLSDSGFYLCAWNQGTSGNNEQFFGPGTRLTVL.

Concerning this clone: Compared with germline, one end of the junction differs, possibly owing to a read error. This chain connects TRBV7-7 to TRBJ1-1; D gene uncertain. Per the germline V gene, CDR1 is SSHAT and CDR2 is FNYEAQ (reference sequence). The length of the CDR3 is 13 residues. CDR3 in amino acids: CASSLMKNTEAFF. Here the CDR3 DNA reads TGTGCTAGCAGCCTAATGAAGAACACTGAAGCTTTCTTT. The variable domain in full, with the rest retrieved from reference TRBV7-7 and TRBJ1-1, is GAGVSQSPRYKVTKRGQDVTLRCDPISSHATLYWYQQALGQGPEFLTYFNYEAQPDKSGLPSDRFSAERPEGSISTLTIQRTEQRDSAMYRCASSLMKNTEAFFGQGTRLTVV.

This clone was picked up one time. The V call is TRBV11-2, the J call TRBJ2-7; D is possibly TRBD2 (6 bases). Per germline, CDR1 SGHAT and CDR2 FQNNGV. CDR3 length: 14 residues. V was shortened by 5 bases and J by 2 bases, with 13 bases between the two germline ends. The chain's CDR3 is CASSGLSKPYEQYF. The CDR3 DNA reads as TGTGCCAGCAGCGGACTATCAAAGCCCTACGAGCAGTACTTC. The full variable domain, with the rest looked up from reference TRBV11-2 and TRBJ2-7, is EAGVAQSPRYKIIEKRQSVAFWCNPISGHATLYWYQQILGQGPKLLIQFQNNGVVDDSQLPKDRFSAERLKGVDSTLKIQPAKLEDSAVYLCASSGLSKPYEQYFGPGTRLTVT.

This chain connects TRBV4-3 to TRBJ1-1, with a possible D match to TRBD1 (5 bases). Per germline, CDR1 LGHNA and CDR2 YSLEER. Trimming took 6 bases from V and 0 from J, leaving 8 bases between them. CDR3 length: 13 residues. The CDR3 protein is CASRRQLNTEAFF. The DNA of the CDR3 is TGCGCCAGCAGGCGACAGTTGAACACTGAAGCTTTCTTT.

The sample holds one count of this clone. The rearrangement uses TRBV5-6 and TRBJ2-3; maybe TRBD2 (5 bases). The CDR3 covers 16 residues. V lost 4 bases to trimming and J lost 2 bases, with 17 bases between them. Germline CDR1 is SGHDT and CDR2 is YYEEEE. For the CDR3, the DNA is TGTGCCAGCAGCCCCGTGATGGAGCGGACCACAGATACGCAGTATTTT. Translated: CASSPVMERTTDTQYF. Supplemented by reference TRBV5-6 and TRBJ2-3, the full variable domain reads DAGVTQSPTHLIKTRGQQVTLRCSPKSGHDTVSWYQQALGQGPQFIFQYYEEEERQRGNFPDRFSGHQFPNYSSELNVNALLLGDSALYLCASSPVMERTTDTQYFGPGTRLTVL.

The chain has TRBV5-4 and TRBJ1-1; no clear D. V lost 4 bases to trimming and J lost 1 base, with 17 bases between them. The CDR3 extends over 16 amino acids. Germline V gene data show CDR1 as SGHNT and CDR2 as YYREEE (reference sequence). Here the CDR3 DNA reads TGTGCCAGCAGCCCGGGCGGTCGGGGAGAGAACACTGAAGCTTTCTTT. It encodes CASSPGGRGENTEAFF.

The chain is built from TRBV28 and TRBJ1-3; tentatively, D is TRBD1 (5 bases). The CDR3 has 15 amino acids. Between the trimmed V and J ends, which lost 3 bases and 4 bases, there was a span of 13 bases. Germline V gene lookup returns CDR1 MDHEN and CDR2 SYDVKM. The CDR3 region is CASSLRQSTGNTIYF. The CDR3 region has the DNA TGTGCCAGCAGTTTGAGACAGTCAACGGGAAACACCATATATTTT.

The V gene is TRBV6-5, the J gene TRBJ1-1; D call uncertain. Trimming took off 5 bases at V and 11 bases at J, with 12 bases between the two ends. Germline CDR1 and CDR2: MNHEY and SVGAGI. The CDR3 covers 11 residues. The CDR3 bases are TGTGCCAGCAGTAGAGGGCCTAGGGCTTTCTTT. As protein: CASSRGPRAFF.

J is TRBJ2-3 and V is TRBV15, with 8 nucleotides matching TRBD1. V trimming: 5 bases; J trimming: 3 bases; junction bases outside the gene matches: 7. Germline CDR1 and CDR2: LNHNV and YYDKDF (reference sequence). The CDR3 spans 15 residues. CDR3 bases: TGTGCCACCAGCGCCCGACAGGGGTGGACAGATACGCAGTATTTT. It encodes CATSARQGWTDTQYF.

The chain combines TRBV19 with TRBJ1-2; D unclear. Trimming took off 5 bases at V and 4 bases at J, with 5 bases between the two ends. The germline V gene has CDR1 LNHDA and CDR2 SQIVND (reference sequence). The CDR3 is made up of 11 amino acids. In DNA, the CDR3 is TGTGCCAGTAGTTCCCGCTATGGCTACACCTTC. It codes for CASSSRYGYTF.

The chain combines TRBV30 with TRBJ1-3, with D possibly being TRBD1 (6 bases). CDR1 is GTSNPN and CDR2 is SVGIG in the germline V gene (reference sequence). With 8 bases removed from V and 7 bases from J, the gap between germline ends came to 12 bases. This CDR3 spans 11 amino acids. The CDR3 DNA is TGTGCCCGGACAGCTAGGAACACCATATATTTT. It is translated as CARTARNTIYF.

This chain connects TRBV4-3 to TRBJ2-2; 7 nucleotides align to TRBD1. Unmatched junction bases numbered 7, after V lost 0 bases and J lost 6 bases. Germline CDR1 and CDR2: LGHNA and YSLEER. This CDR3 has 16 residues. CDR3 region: CASSQEPTGSPGELFF. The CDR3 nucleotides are TGCGCCAGCAGCCAAGAACCGACAGGGAGTCCCGGGGAGCTGTTTTTT.

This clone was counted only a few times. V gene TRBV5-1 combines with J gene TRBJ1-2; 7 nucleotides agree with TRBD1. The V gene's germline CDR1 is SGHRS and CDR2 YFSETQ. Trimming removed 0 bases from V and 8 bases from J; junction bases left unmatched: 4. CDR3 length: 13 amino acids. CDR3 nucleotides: TGCGCCAGCAGCTTGGGGACAGGTAGCGGCTACACCTTC. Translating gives CASSLGTGSGYTF. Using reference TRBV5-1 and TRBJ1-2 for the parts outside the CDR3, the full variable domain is KAGVTQTPRYLIKTRGQQVTLSCSPISGHRSVSWYQQTPGQGLQFLFEYFSETQRNKGNFPGRFSGRQFSNSRSEMNVSTLELGDSALYLCASSLGTGSGYTFGSGTRLTVV.

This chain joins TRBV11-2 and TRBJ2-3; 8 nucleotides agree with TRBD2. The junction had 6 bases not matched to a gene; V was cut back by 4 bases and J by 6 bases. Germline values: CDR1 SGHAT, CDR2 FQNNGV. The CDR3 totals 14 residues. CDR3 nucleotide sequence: TGTGCCAGCAGCTGGCGGGGGGCATCGGATACGCAGTATTTT. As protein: CASSWRGASDTQYF.